The 11 T cell receptor beta chains given below trace back to one sample, sequenced in a study of cytomegalovirus exposure and HLA in healthy donors. TCRdb keeps only in-frame clones here, not all; method: immunoSEQ multiplex PCR. The profile shows a few hundred thousand clones, 88% of them singletons. Input material: PBMCs. These receptors originate from a man aged 25 to 45 in good health and CMV-seronegative.

In this sample, this clone turned up once. The rearrangement links TRBV9 to TRBJ1-2; 7 bases map to TRBD1. The CDR3 extends over 13 amino acids. V was pared by 4 bases and J by 3 bases, with 3 bases of the junction left unmatched. Germline V CDR1 and CDR2: SGDLS, YYNGEE. The CDR3 region is CASSPGTDYGYTF. Written as DNA, the CDR3 is TGTGCCAGCAGCCCCGGGACAGACTATGGCTACACCTTC.

This clone is a singleton in its sample. The genes are TRBV18 and TRBJ2-1; the D gene is possibly TRBD2 (5 bases). With 3 bases removed from V and 8 bases from J, the gap between germline ends came to 20 bases. In germline, CDR1 is KGHSH, CDR2 LQKENI. The CDR3 runs 16 residues. The CDR3 sequence is CASSPLIGSGMDEQFF. CDR3 sequence (DNA): TGTGCCAGCTCACCTTTGATCGGTTCGGGGATGGATGAGCAGTTCTTC.

This chain uses TRBV7-8 with TRBJ1-6, with no clear D. The ends were cut back, 0 bases at V and 0 bases at J, with 9 bases in the middle. The CDR3 spans 17 residues. Germline V gene data show CDR1 as SGHVS and CDR2 as FQNEAQ. The CDR3 reads CASSLASTVSYNSPLHF. Written as DNA, the CDR3 is TGTGCCAGCAGCTTAGCCAGCACAGTCTCCTATAATTCACCCCTCCACTTT.

The chain employs TRBV10-2 and TRBJ1-6; maybe TRBD1 (6 bases). The CDR3 sequence is 16 residues long. In germline, CDR1 is WSHSY, CDR2 SAAADI. V was clipped by 6 bases and J by 0 bases, with 12 bases between them. CDR3 protein: CASRSTGGSYNSPLHF. The CDR3 nucleotides read TGCGCCAGCAGATCGACAGGCGGCTCCTATAATTCACCCCTCCACTTT.

The chain couples TRBV5-1 to TRBJ2-3; 15 nucleotides match TRBD2. The CDR3 loop spans 15 amino acids. J was trimmed by 8 bases and V by 4 bases; bases with no gene match: 5. Germline CDR1 reads SGHRS; CDR2 reads YFSETQ. The CDR3 DNA follows: TGCGCCAGCAGCGGGGGACTAGCGGGGGGCAGTACGCAGTATTTT. It specifies CASSGGLAGGSTQYF. Full variable domain (remainder filled in from reference TRBV5-1 and TRBJ2-3): KAGVTQTPRYLIKTRGQQVTLSCSPISGHRSVSWYQQTPGQGLQFLFEYFSETQRNKGNFPGRFSGRQFSNSRSEMNVSTLELGDSALYLCASSGGLAGGSTQYFGPGTRLTVL.

The rearrangement uses TRBV19 and TRBJ2-7, with D possibly matching TRBD2 (5 bases). The CDR3 contains 15 residues. The V gene's germline CDR1 is LNHDA and CDR2 SQIVND (reference sequence). The V and J ends lost 5 bases and 3 bases respectively, with 17 bases between them. As DNA, the CDR3 is TGTGCCAGTAGTCTAGGCTGGGAGTTAGTCTACGAGCAGTACTTC. Its translation is CASSLGWELVYEQYF.

CDR3 DNA sequence: TGTGCCAGCAGCCGGGACACCGGCAGATTAGCTAACTATGGCTACACCTTC. This sequence encodes CASSRDTGRLANYGYTF. The chain employs TRBV2 and TRBJ1-2, with TRBD1 as a possible D gene (6 bases). V shed 6 bases and J shed 0 bases, with 20 bases lying between them. CDR3 length: 17 residues. From germline, CDR1 is SNHLY and CDR2 FYNNEI.

The chain couples TRBV9 to TRBJ2-3, with D perhaps matching TRBD1 (5 bases). Looked up from germline, CDR1 is SGDLS and CDR2 is YYNGEE. Between the trimmed V and J ends, which lost 0 bases and 1 base, there was a span of 15 bases. The CDR3 runs 17 residues. The CDR3 sequence is CASSVGGHLGGTDTQYF. DNA of the CDR3: TGTGCCAGCAGCGTAGGGGGCCACCTTGGGGGCACAGATACGCAGTATTTT. Full variable domain (missing parts from reference TRBV9 and TRBJ2-3): DSGVTQTPKHLITATGQRVTLRCSPRSGDLSVYWYQQSLDQGLQFLIQYYNGEERAKGNILERFSAQQFPDLHSELNLSSLELGDSALYFCASSVGGHLGGTDTQYFGPGTRLTVL.

This clone was seen just once. The chain is built from TRBV19 and TRBJ2-3; possible D gene TRBD2, 6 bases. Germline V gene data show CDR1 as LNHDA and CDR2 as SQIVND (reference sequence). Trimming stripped 2 bases from V and 4 bases from J, with 13 bases between. This CDR3 region has 15 residues. CDR3 amino acids: CASSISGTASDTQYF. CDR3 nucleotides: TGTGCCAGTAGTATATCGGGGACTGCATCAGATACGCAGTATTTT.

J is TRBJ1-2 and V is TRBV7-8; TRBD1 is a possible D gene (6 bases). Germline V CDR1 and CDR2: SGHVS, FQNEAQ. V dropped 1 base and J dropped 6 bases, with 15 bases sitting between them. The CDR3 spans 15 residues. This CDR3 reads CASSLEYGGEDGYTF. CDR3 in DNA: TGTGCCAGCAGCTTAGAATATGGGGGCGAGGATGGCTACACCTTC.

J is TRBJ1-3 and V is TRBV5-1; D not certain. The CDR3 runs 13 residues. Germline V CDR1 and CDR2: SGHRS, YFSETQ. V shed 7 bases and J shed 3 bases, with 11 bases lying between them. The CDR3 nucleotides are TGCGCCAGCTCCACTTTGGTTGGAAACACCATATATTTT. Protein sequence: CASSTLVGNTIYF.